Each of the 2 T cell receptor beta chains below was sequenced from the same sample in a study of cytomegalovirus exposure and HLA in healthy donors (dated by TCRdb to about 2017). The library was generated by the immunoSEQ multiplex PCR assay. For the multiplex PCR, a mixture combining 60 forward primers for TCR Vbeta segments and 13 reverse primers for TCR Jbeta segments was used. TCRdb retrieved this table from immuneACCESS and kept in-frame rearrangements only. Not all clones are present; in checked studies, unresolved V genes account for under half, and no reason is known for the remainder. For this sample there are 95,000 to 130,000 clones; 75% appear just once. The ten biggest clones cover over 1.5% of the sample. Sequenced sample: PBMCs. All receptors derive from a woman in her late teens or twenties in good health and CMV-seronegative.

The chain is built from TRBV6-6 and TRBJ2-7; the match to TRBD2 covers 12 bases. CDR3 length: 14 amino acids. The J segment lost 3 bases and the V segment lost 4 bases, leaving 1 base of the junction unmatched. Germline loops: CDR1 MNHNY, CDR2 SVGAGI (reference sequence). The CDR3 region has the DNA TGTGCCAGCAGTTCACTAGCGGGGGGCTACGAGCAGTACTTC. Translated, it gives CASSSLAGGYEQYF.

The chain has TRBV6-5 and TRBJ1-2; D remains unclear. The V gene lost 3 bases and the J gene lost 8 bases, with 19 bases spanning the gap. From germline, CDR1 is MNHEY and CDR2 SVGAGI. This CDR3 contains 15 residues. The CDR3 loop reads CASSYLSWGERGYTF. The CDR3 DNA reads TGTGCCAGCAGTTATCTGTCGTGGGGAGAGAGGGGCTACACCTTC.